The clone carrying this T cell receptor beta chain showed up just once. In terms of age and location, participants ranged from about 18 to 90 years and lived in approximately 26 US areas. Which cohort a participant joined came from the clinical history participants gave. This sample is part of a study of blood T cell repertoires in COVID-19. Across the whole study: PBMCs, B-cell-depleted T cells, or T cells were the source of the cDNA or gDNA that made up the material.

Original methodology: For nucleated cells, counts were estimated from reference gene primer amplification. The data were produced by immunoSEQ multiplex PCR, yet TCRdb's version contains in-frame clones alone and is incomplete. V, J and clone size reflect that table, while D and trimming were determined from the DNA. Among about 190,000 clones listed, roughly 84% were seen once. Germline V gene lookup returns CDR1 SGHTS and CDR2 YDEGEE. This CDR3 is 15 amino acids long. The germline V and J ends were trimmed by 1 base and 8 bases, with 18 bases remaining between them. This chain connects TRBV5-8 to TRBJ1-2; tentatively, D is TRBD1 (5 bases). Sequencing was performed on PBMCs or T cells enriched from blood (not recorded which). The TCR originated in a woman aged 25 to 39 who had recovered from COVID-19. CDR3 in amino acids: CASSLLTTGLGGYTF. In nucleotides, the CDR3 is TGTGCCAGCAGCTTGTTAACTACAGGCCTCGGGGGCTACACCTTC.